This TCR beta chain was recorded in a study of cytomegalovirus exposure and HLA in healthy donors. Details on this clone: Its matching antigen is unknown.

Germline lookup yields CDR1 LGHNT and CDR2 FRNRAP. V shed 7 bases, J shed 5 bases, and the junction held 4 bases outside the gene matches. The CDR3 extends over 12 amino acids. Both 60 Vbeta primers and 13 Jbeta primers went into the PCR. Profiling relied on immunoSEQ multiplex PCR, and the TCRdb table lists in-frame clones only, not all of them. Here the sample spans fewer than 80,000 clones, roughly 75% being singletons. Findings and limits, study-wide: A list of around 160 TCR beta chains associated with cytomegalovirus was given. Prior analysis indicated that the majority of TCR beta V segments exhibited productivity approximately 90% or approximately 30% of the time.

The chain uses TRBV12-5 and TRBJ1-1; 7 bases match TRBD1. Sequences were obtained from PBMCs. This receptor was identified in a woman between 40 and 55 years old in good health and CMV-seropositive. The CDR3 reads CASARGRTEAFF. Written as DNA, the CDR3 is TGTGCTAGTGCGAGGGGGCGTACTGAAGCTTTCTTT.